This T cell receptor beta chain was identified in a study of PD-1 blockade in classical Hodgkin lymphoma. Study details: Patients in the cohort were put on intravenous nivolumab, 3 mg/kg every 2 weeks.

Produced via immunoSEQ multiplex PCR; TCRdb's table is partial and in-frame only. Here the sample spans about 24,000 clones, 70% to 80% being singletons. Study-wide results and caveats: The study found that TCR diversity rose significantly by C4D1 in CD4+ but not CD8+ cells.

V lost 4 bases, J lost 4 bases, and 4 bases stayed unmatched. The germline V gene has CDR1 SGHKS and CDR2 YYEKEE (reference sequence). CDR3 length equals 14 residues. The sample's time point: cycle 4 day 1 (C4D1), after around six weeks of nivolumab. All patients experienced relapse after autologous stem cell transplantation, and brentuximab vedotin exposure was variable. Complete response, partial response or progressive disease was recorded as best response. As for this clone: What it binds is unknown.

The sample was peripheral blood mononuclear cells (PBMCs), taken before the fourth cycle of nivolumab. This sequence joins TRBV5-5 and TRBJ2-3; 9 bases are a match to TRBD1. The sequence was collected from a human donor with classical Hodgkin lymphoma. The DNA of the CDR3 is TGTGCCAGCAGCAACAGGGGGCAGGCAGATACGCAGTATTTT. Translation: CASSNRGQADTQYF.